This entry features one T cell receptor beta chain sequence. The sample belongs to a study of shared clonotypes between healthy human individuals. Positive CCR7 selection of CD45RO-negative cells yielded the naive CD8 cells, and terminally differentiated effector memory CD45RA+ cells were excluded. The study drew all its donors from Caucasian adults living in Nashville, Tennessee. The CDR3 consists of 14 residues. V gave up 4 bases and J gave up 5 bases; unmatched junction bases: 7. Germline V gene lookup returns CDR1 SGDLS and CDR2 YYNGEE. Here immunoSEQ multiplex PCR was the method, and the copy in TCRdb shows in-frame clones only, minus some. This table has about 2.1 million clones, 80% to 95% appearing once.

The TCR sequence derives from a man in his late teens or twenties in good health. Some clones in this sample may be carry-over from other donors' samples. Sequenced sample: naive CD8+ T cells from PBMCs. The V call is TRBV9, the J call TRBJ1-2, with TRBD1 matching over 8 bases. The CDR3 nucleotides read TGTGCCAGCAGCCCCGGACAGGGACAATATGGCTACACCTTC. Its translation is CASSPGQGQYGYTF.